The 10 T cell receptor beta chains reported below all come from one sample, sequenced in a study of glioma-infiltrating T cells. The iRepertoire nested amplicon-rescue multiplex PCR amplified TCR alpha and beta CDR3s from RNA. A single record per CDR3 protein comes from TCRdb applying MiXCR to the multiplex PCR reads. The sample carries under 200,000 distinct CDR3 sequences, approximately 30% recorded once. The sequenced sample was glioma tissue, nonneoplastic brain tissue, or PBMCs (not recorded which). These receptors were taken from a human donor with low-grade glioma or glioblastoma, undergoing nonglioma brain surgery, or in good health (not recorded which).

The CDR3 loop is CARSPRGTGDKDTQYF. CDR3 sequence (DNA): TGTGCCAGAAGTCCACGAGGGACAGGGGACAAAGATACGCAGTATTTT. This sequence joins TRBV6-2 or TRBV6-3 and TRBJ2-3; 10 bases are shared with TRBD1. Germline lookup yields CDR1 MNHEY and CDR2 SVGEGT. The CDR3 sequence is 16 residues long. Trimming took 9 bases from V and 5 from J; bases not matched to a gene: 14.

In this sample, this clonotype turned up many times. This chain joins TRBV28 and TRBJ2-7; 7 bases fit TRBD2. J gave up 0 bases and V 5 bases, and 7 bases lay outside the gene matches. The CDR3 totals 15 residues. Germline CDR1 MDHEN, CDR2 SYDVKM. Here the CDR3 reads CASSLWTSISYEQYF. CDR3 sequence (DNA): TGTGCCAGCAGTCTCTGGACTAGTATCTCCTACGAGCAGTACTTC.

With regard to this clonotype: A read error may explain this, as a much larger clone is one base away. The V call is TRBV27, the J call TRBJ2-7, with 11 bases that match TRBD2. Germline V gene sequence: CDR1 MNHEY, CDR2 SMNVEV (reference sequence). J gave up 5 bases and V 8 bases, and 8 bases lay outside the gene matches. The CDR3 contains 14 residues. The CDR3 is CASSTGLAEDEQYF. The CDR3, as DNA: TGTGCCAGCTCAACGGGACTAGCGGAAGACGAGCAGTACTTC.

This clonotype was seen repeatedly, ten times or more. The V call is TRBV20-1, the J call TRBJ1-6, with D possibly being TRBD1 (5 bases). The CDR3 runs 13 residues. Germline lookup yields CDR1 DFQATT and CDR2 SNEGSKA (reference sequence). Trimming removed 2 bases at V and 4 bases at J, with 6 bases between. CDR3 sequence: CSARTGYNSPLHF. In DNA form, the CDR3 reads TGCAGTGCTAGAACAGGATATAATTCACCCCTCCACTTT.

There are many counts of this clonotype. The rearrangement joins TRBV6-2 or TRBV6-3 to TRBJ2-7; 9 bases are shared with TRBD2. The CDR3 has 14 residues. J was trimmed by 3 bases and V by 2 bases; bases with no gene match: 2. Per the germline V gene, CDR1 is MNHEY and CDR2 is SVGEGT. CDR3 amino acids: CASSYPREGYEQYF. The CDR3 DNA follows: TGTGCCAGCAGTTACCCGCGGGAGGGCTACGAGCAGTACTTC.

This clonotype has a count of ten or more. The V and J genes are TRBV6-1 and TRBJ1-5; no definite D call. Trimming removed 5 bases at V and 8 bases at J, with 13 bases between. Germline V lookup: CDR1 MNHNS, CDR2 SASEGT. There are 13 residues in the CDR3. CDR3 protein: CASSSSFKEPQHF. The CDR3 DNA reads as TGTGCCAGCAGTTCTTCTTTCAAGGAGCCCCAGCATTTT.

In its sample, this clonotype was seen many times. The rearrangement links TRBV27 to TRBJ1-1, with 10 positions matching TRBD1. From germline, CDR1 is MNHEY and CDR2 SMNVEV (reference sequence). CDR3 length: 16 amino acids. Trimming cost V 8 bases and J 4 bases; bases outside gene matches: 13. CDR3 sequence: CASSLGDRGAGTEAFF. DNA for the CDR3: TGTGCCAGCTCTTTGGGGGACAGGGGTGCGGGCACTGAAGCTTTCTTT.

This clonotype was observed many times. The CDR3 DNA sequence: TGTGCCAGCAGCTTATCCTCTATAACAGATACGCAGTATTTT. As protein: CASSLSSITDTQYF. The rearrangement links TRBV7-2 to TRBJ2-3; D gene ambiguous. V lost 2 bases, J lost 3 bases, and 9 bases lay in between. Per germline, CDR1 SGHTA and CDR2 FQGNSA. This CDR3 has 14 amino acids.

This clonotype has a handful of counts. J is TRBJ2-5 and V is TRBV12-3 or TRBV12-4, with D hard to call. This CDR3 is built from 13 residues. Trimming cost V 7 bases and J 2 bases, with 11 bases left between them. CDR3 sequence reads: CASTTTSQETQYF. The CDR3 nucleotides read TGTGCCAGCACAACCACTTCACAAGAGACCCAGTACTTC.

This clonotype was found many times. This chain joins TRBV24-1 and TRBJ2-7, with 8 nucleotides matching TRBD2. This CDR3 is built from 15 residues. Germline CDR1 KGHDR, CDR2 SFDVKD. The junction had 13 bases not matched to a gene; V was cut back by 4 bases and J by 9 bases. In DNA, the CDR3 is TGTGCCACCAGTGACCGAATGACTAGCGAACGGGGGCAGTACTTC. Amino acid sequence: CATSDRMTSERGQYF.